These 9 T cell receptor beta chains came from one sample sequenced in a study of Graves' ophthalmopathy and Graves' hyperthyroidism. Amplifying from RNA transcripts, the study obtained TCR beta CDR3 regions. The workflow started with a first-round RT-PCR run with HTBI primers and then moved on to a second-round multiplex PCR. MiXCR, applied by TCRdb to the multiplex PCR reads, yields one record per CDR3 protein. The sample includes some 370,000 distinct CDR3 sequences, about a sixth seen only once; the top ten take around 2.4%. Sequencing was performed on peripheral blood. All receptors derive from an adult woman with stable Graves' hyperthyroidism.

This clonotype came up many times. The chain couples TRBV28 to TRBJ2-5; D gene ambiguous. CDR1 MDHEN and CDR2 SYDVKM come from the germline V gene. With 1 base removed from V and 4 bases from J, the gap between germline ends came to 10 bases. The CDR3 spans 14 residues. The CDR3 sequence is CASSLYSLIETQYF. CDR3 DNA sequence: TGTGCCAGCAGTTTATATTCCCTTATAGAGACCCAGTACTTC.

This clonotype was recorded at least ten times. The CDR3 coding sequence is TGTGCCAGCAGTTACTCGTTTGCTAGCGGGTCCTACGAGCAGTACTTC. This translates into CASSYSFASGSYEQYF. The V gene is TRBV6-5, the J gene TRBJ2-7; 8 bases are a match to TRBD2. Germline assignment: CDR1 MNHEY and CDR2 SVGAGI. The CDR3 runs 16 residues. V lost 0 bases, J lost 1 base, and 5 bases stayed unmatched.

The rearrangement links TRBV28 to TRBJ1-1, with D uncertain. Germline V gene data show CDR1 as MDHEN and CDR2 as SYDVKM. V was cut by 3 bases and J by 0 bases, with 5 bases left in between. The length of the CDR3 is 13 residues. CDR3 nucleotide sequence: TGTGCCAGCAGTTTTCCGCTGAACACTGAAGCTTTCTTT. It codes for CASSFPLNTEAFF.

The chain is built from TRBV14 and TRBJ2-7; 11 bases map to TRBD2. CDR1 SGHDN and CDR2 FVKESK come from the germline V gene. V dropped 4 bases and J dropped 4; count of bases not matched to a gene: 3. This CDR3 comprises 14 residues. This CDR3 reads CASSRLAGFYEQYF. The CDR3 DNA reads as TGTGCCAGCAGCCGACTAGCGGGATTTTACGAGCAGTACTTC.

This clonotype has ten or more counts. The chain is built from TRBV7-9 and TRBJ1-2; D gene uncertain. V gave up 6 bases and J gave up 3 bases, with 11 bases separating them. This CDR3 region has 13 residues. Germline V gene lookup returns CDR1 SEHNR and CDR2 FQNEAQ (reference sequence). In DNA form, the CDR3 reads TGTGCCAGCAGTAGGACGGACCACTATGGCTACACCTTC. The encoded protein is CASSRTDHYGYTF.

This clonotype was observed many times. The chain joins TRBV4-1 to TRBJ1-2; D remains unclear. This CDR3 region has 17 residues. V was shortened by 4 bases and J by 4 bases, with 22 bases between the two germline ends. Germline V lookup: CDR1 MGHRA, CDR2 YSYEKL. DNA for the CDR3: TGCGCCAGCAGCCTACTTCCGGGCAATTTTGGGCCCTATGGCTACACCTTC. This translates into CASSLLPGNFGPYGYTF.

This clonotype showed up just a few times. A read error is likely, as this CDR3 ends without the conserved phenylalanine or tryptophan. The gene calls are TRBV28 and TRBJ2-2; tentatively, D is TRBD2 (6 bases). CDR1 is MDHEN, CDR2 SYDVKM, per germline. Trimming cost V 3 bases and J 2 bases, with 10 bases left between them. The CDR3 loop spans 15 amino acids. The CDR3 sequence is CASSFWRDNTGELFS. In DNA, the CDR3 is TGTGCCAGCAGTTTTTGGAGGGATAACACCGGGGAGCTGTTTTCT.

In its sample, this clonotype was seen once. The chain combines TRBV12-3 or TRBV12-4 with TRBJ2-7; 7 bases are a match to TRBD1. The V segment lost 4 bases and the J segment 5 bases; nucleotides outside the gene matches: 8. This CDR3 contains 14 residues. The CDR3 sequence is CASSSFTGDHEQYF. In DNA form, the CDR3 reads TGTGCCAGCAGTTCTTTCACAGGGGACCACGAGCAGTACTTC.

This clonotype has ten or more counts. The chain employs TRBV6-2 or TRBV6-3 and TRBJ2-4; tentative D call: TRBD1 (5 bases). The CDR3 loop spans 15 amino acids. The germline V gene has CDR1 MNHEY and CDR2 SVGEGT. The V end was cut by 6 bases, the J end by 0 bases, with 12 bases between. The CDR3: CASSRQHLAKNIQYF. CDR3 bases: TGTGCCAGCAGCCGACAGCATTTAGCCAAAAACATTCAGTACTTC.